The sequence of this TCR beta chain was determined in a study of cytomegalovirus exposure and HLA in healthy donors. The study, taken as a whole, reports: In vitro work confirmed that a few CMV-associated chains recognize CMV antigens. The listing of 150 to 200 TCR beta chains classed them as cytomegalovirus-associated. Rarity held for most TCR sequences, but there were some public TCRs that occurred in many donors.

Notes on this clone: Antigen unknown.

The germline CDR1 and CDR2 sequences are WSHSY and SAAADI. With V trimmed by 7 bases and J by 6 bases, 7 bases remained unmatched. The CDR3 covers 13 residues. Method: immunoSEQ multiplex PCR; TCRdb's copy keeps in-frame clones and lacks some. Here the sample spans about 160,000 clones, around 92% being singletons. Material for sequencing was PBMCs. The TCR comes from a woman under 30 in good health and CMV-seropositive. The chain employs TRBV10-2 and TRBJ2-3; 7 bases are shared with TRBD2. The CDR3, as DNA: TGCGCCAGCACCACCAACGGGGGGGATACGCAGTATTTT. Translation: CASTTNGGDTQYF.